Listed here is a single T cell receptor beta chain. Assay: immunoSEQ multiplex PCR; the TCRdb copy retains only in-frame clones and omits some. The data contain 35,000 to 40,000 clones, roughly nine tenths of them singletons. This sample was included in a study of blood T cell repertoires in COVID-19. Sequencing was carried out using peripheral blood. This clonotype originated in a man aged 60 to 75 with COVID-19, enrolled during active disease.

The CDR3 DNA reads as TGTGCCAGCAGCTTAGACAGGGGGAACAATGAGCAGTTCTTC. Translating gives CASSLDRGNNEQFF. V usage is TRBV7-7 and J usage is TRBJ2-1, with 8 positions matching TRBD1. The germline V gene has CDR1 SSHAT and CDR2 FNYEAQ (reference sequence). The CDR3 has 14 amino acids. Trimming removed 1 base from V and 5 bases from J; junction bases left unmatched: 1.